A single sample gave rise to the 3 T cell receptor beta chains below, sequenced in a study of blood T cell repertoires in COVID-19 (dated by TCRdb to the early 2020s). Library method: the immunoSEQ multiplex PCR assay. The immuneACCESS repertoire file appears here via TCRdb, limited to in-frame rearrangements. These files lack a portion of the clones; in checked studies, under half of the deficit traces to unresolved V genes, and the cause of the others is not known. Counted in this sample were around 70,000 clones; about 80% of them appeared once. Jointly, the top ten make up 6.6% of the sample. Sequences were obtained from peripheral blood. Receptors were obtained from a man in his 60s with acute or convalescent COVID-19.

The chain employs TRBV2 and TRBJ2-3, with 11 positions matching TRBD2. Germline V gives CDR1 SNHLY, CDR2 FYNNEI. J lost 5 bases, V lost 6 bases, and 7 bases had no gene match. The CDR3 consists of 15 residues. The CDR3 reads CASRVSGGAGDTQYF. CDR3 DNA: TGTGCCAGCAGGGTTAGCGGGGGGGCAGGAGATACGCAGTATTTT.

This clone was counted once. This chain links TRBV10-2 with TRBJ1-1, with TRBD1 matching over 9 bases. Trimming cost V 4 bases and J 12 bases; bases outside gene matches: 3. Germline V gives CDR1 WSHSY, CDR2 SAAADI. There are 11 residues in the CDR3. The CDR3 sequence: CASSGDRVTFF. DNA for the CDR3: TGCGCCAGCAGTGGGGACAGGGTAACTTTCTTT.

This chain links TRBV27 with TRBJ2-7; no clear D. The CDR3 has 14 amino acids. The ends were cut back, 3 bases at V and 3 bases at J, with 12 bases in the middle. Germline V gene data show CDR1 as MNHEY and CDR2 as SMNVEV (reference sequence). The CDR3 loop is CASSFFGNRYEQYF. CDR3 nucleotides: TGTGCCAGCAGTTTTTTTGGCAACCGCTACGAGCAGTACTTC.